These T cell receptor beta chains were read from a single sample in a study of blood T cell repertoires in COVID-19. This table comes from immunoSEQ multiplex PCR, and its TCRdb copy is limited to in-frame clones, with some not included. Counted here are hundreds of thousands of clones, about 87% occurring once; the ten biggest clones make up approximately 1.6%. Sequencing was carried out using PBMCs or T cells enriched from blood (not recorded which). All receptors derive from a woman aged 45-59 years who had recovered from COVID-19. CDR3s include the opening cysteine and the closing phenylalanine or tryptophan. Fields, in order: V gene, J gene, D gene, clone size, CDR3 DNA, CDR3 protein. A D gene is named only where the DNA matches it firmly. Clone size is shown for a subset of rows, as once, few, many or a class of expanded clone.

TRBV19	TRBJ1-2	-	-	TGTGCCAGTAGTACCCCCCAACGGACAGCGTATGGCTACACCTTC	CASSTPQRTAYGYTF
TRBV19	TRBJ2-7	-	-	TGTGCCAGTAGTAAAGGCGGTAGCTCCTACGAGCAGTACTTC	CASSKGGSSYEQYF
TRBV10-3	TRBJ2-3	TRBD1	medium-sized	TGTGCCTGTGGGGACAGGGGGACAGATACGCAGTATTTT	CACGDRGTDTQYF
TRBV28	TRBJ2-2	TRBD2	-	TGTGCCAGCAGTCAACTAGCGGGAACAATGGGGGAGCTGTTTTTT	CASSQLAGTMGELFF
TRBV9	TRBJ2-7	TRBD2	-	TGTGCCAGCAGCGTAACCCCGGGACTAGCGTACGAGCAGTACTTC	CASSVTPGLAYEQYF
TRBV19	TRBJ1-5	TRBD1	few	TGTGCCAGTAGTATGGGACAGGGGGCGGGTCAGCCCCAGCATTTT	CASSMGQGAGQPQHF
TRBV3-1/TRBV3-2	TRBJ2-3	TRBD2	few	TGTGCCAGCAGCCCAAGGACTAGCCACTACACAGATACGCAGTATTTT	CASSPRTSHYTDTQYF
TRBV2	TRBJ2-2	-	-	TGTGCCAGCAGAACAGGGTTCGGGGAGCTGTTTTTT	CASRTGFGELFF
TRBV19	TRBJ1-5	-	-	TGTGCCAGTAGTATCGTCCACAGGGGCAATCAGCCCCAGCATTTT	CASSIVHRGNQPQHF
TRBV30	TRBJ2-1	TRBD2	few	TGTGCCTGGAACAGACTAGCGGGAGACGTAAATGAGCAGTTCTTC	CAWNRLAGDVNEQFF
TRBV3-1/TRBV3-2	TRBJ2-7	-	-	TGTGCCAGCAGCCAAGAGGGGGGGCTCTACGAGCAGTACTTC	CASSQEGGLYEQYF
TRBV28	TRBJ1-4	-	-	TGTGCCAGCACCTTCGGGGGGCTTAATGAAAAACTGTTTTTT	CASTFGGLNEKLFF
TRBV2	TRBJ1-3	-	-	TGTGCCAGCAGTAACGAGGGAAACACCATATATTTT	CASSNEGNTIYF
TRBV5-1	TRBJ2-5	-	-	TGCGCCAGCAGCCCGCGGAACCCGGAGACCCAGTACTTC	CASSPRNPETQYF
TRBV10-3	TRBJ2-2	-	-	TGTGCCACCGTCGGGTCCCTTTTGAACACCGGGGAGCTGTTTTTT	CATVGSLLNTGELFF
TRBV19	TRBJ2-5	-	once	TGTGCCAGTAAATTAAAGGGGACATCCCAAGAGACCCAGTACTTC	CASKLKGTSQETQYF
TRBV27	TRBJ2-2	-	-	TGTGCCAGCAGTAGGACACGTAACACCGGGGAGCTGTTTTTT	CASSRTRNTGELFF
TRBV30	TRBJ2-7	-	-	TGTGCCTGGAGTCCTTACAGGGGCGGGGACGAGCAGTACTTC	CAWSPYRGGDEQYF
TRBV10-3	TRBJ2-5	TRBD2	-	TGTGCCATCAGAACTAGCGGGAGGGCCGGGGAGACCCAGTACTTC	CAIRTSGRAGETQYF
TRBV11-2	TRBJ1-6	TRBD1	once	TGTGCCAGCAGCTTCGGACAGGGGTCATCACCCCTCCACTTT	CASSFGQGSSPLHF
TRBV7-6	TRBJ2-5	TRBD2	-	TGTGCCAGCAGCCCCCGACTCAGCGGGAGACTGCGGGAGACCCAGTACTTC	CASSPRLSGRLRETQYF
TRBV3-1/TRBV3-2	TRBJ1-1	-	-	TGTGCCAGCAGCCCCCGCGGGTATGTAACTGAAGCTTTCTTT	CASSPRGYVTEAFF
TRBV23-1	TRBJ2-1	-	-	TGCGCCAGCAGTCAACTAGGCCAAGGTGTTATCGATGAGCAGTTCTTC	CASSQLGQGVIDEQFF
TRBV29-1	TRBJ2-3	TRBD2	once	TGCAGCGTTTTAAGGGGAGGGCGGGATACGCAGTATTTT	CSVLRGGRDTQYF
TRBV19	TRBJ2-1	TRBD2	once	TGTGCCAGTAGTTCTCCGGTGGTAGCGGGAGGCAATGAGCAGTTCTTC	CASSSPVVAGGNEQFF
TRBV18	TRBJ1-2	-	-	TGTGCCAGCTCACCGGAGGGTCCGAACTATGGCTACACCTTC	CASSPEGPNYGYTF
TRBV3-1/TRBV3-2	TRBJ1-6	TRBD1	-	TGTGCCAGCAGCTATGGACAGGGGTCCTATAATTCACCCCTCCACTTT	CASSYGQGSYNSPLHF
TRBV5-6	TRBJ2-2	-	-	TGTGCCAGCACCCCGAGAGTGTCCGGGGAGCTGTTTTTT	CASTPRVSGELFF
TRBV28	TRBJ1-4	-	few	TGTGCCAGCAGTTTATACGGGGAAAAACTGTTTTTT	CASSLYGEKLFF
TRBV7-7	TRBJ2-1	TRBD2	few	TGTGCTAGCAGCACCCGACTAGCCAATGAGCAGTTCTTC	CASSTRLANEQFF
TRBV9	TRBJ2-7	TRBD2	-	TGTGCCAGCAGCGTCGAGGCGGGAGTGAGGGAGCAGTACTTC	CASSVEAGVREQYF
TRBV5-1	TRBJ2-7	-	-	TGCGCCAGCAGCTCCCCCTTCCGGGGAAGCTCCTACGAGCAGTACTTC	CASSSPFRGSSYEQYF
TRBV24-1	TRBJ2-7	-	-	TGTGCCACCAGTGATTTCTTAGGGGACGAGCAGTACTTC	CATSDFLGDEQYF
TRBV2	TRBJ2-3	TRBD1	-	TGTGCCAGCAGTGTCTTACAGGGGGCCGGCACAGATACGCAGTATTTT	CASSVLQGAGTDTQYF
TRBV5-4	TRBJ2-5	TRBD1	-	TGTGCCAGCAGCTTATCTCCCACAGGGGGCGTAAAGACCCAGTACTTC	CASSLSPTGGVKTQYF
TRBV2	TRBJ2-3	TRBD2	-	TGTGCCAGCAGGATCTCCCCGGCTAGCGGTGGCACAGATACGCAGTATTTT	CASRISPASGGTDTQYF
TRBV6-5	TRBJ1-5	TRBD1	-	TGTGCCAGCAGTTACACCCCAGACAGGGCGCAGCCCCAGCATTTT	CASSYTPDRAQPQHF
TRBV7-7	TRBJ2-1	-	-	TGTGCTAGCAGCTTAGATGCGACTAGAGGACGATACAATGAGCAGTTCTTC	CASSLDATRGRYNEQFF
TRBV27	TRBJ2-1	TRBD2	-	TGTGCCAGCAGCGACGTGGTAGCGGGAGTTGGTGAGCAGTTCTTC	CASSDVVAGVGEQFF
TRBV11-2	TRBJ1-4	-	-	TGTGCCAGCAGCTTGGGGGCACTCTCCAATGAAAAACTGTTTTTT	CASSLGALSNEKLFF
TRBV28	TRBJ2-5	TRBD1	-	TGTGCCAGCAGAACCCGGGACAGGGGCCTTGGGACCCAGTACTTC	CASRTRDRGLGTQYF
TRBV7-2	TRBJ2-1	-	-	TGTGCCAGCAGCCCCATAAGGGGCGGTGAGCAGTTCTTC	CASSPIRGGEQFF
TRBV28	TRBJ2-7	TRBD2	-	TGTGCCAGCAGTTTACCCCCGGGACTAGCGAGAATCTACGAGCAGTACTTC	CASSLPPGLARIYEQYF
TRBV12-3/TRBV12-4	TRBJ1-2	-	-	TGTGCCAGCAAGAAAGGGAGCGCCTATGGCTACACCTTC	CASKKGSAYGYTF
TRBV3-1/TRBV3-2	TRBJ2-1	TRBD2	-	TGTGCCAGTGGGGACTCTAGCGGGAGAATAGTGAATGAGCAGTTCTTC	CASGDSSGRIVNEQFF
TRBV5-1	TRBJ2-7	TRBD1	few	TGCGCCAGCAGTTCGACAGGGTTAAGGGACGAGCAGTACTTC	CASSSTGLRDEQYF
TRBV29-1	TRBJ2-7	-	-	TGCAGCGTTGGCGGCCTCCCCCAGGACTATTCCTACGAGCAGTACTTC	CSVGGLPQDYSYEQYF
TRBV28	TRBJ1-5	TRBD1	-	TGTGCCACGGACAGGGGGCCTCAGCCCCAGCATTTT	CATDRGPQPQHF